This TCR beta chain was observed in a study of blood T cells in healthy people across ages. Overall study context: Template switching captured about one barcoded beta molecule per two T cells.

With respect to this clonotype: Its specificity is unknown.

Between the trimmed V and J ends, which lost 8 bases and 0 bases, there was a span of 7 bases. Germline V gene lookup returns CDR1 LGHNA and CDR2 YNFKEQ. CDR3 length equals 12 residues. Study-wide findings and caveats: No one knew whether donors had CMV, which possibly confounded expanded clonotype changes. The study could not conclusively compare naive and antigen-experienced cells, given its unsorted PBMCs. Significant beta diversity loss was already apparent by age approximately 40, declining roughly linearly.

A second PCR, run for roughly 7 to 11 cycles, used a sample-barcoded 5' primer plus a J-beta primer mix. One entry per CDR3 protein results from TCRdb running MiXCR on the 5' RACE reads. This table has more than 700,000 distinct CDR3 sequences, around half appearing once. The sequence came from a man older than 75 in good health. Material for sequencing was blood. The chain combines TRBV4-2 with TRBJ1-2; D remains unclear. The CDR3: CASGRPNYGYTF. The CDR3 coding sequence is TGTGCCAGCGGGCGGCCTAACTATGGCTACACCTTC.